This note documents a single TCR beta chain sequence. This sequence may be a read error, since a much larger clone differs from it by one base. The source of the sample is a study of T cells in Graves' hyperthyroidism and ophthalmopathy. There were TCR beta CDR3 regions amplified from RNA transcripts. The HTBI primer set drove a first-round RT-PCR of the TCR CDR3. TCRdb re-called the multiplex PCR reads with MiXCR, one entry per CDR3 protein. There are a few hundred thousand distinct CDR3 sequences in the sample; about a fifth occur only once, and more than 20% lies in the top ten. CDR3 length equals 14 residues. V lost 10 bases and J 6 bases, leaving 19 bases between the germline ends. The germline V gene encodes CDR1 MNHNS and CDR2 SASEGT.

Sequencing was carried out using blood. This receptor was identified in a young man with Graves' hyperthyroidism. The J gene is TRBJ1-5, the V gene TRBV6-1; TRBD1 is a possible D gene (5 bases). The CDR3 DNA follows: TGTGCCAACAACAACGGGGGTAAATCTCAGCCCCAGCATTTT. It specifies CANNNGGKSQPQHF.